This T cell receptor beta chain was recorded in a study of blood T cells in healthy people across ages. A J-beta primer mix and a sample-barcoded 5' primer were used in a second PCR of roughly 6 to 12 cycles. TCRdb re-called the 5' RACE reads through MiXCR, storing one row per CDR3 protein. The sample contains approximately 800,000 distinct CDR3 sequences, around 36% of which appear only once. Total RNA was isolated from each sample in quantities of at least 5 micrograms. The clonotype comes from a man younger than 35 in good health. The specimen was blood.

The CDR3 sequence is CASSARNSTGESYNSPLHF. The DNA for the CDR3 is TGTGCCAGCAGCGCCCGAAACTCGACAGGGGAATCCTATAATTCACCCCTCCACTTT. The V gene is TRBV7-2, the J gene TRBJ1-6, with 8 bases fitting TRBD1. The J segment lost 1 base and the V segment lost 5 bases, leaving 13 bases of the junction unmatched. The germline V gene has CDR1 SGHTA and CDR2 FQGNSA. The CDR3 extends over 19 amino acids.